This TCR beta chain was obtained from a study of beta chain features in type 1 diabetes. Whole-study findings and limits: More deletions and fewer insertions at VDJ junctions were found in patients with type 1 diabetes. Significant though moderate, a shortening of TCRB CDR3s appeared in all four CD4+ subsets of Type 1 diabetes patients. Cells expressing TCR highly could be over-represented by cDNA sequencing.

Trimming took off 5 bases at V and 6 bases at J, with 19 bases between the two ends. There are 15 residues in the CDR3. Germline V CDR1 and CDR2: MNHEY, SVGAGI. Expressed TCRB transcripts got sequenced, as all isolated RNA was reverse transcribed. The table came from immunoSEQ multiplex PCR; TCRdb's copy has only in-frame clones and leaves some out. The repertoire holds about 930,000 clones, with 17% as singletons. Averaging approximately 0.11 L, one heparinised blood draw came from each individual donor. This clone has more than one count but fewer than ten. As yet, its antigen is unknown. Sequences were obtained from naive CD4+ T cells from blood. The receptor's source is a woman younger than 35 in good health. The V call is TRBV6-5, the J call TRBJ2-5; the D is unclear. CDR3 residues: CASSRQSAGEQTQYF. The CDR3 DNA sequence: TGTGCCAGCAGTCGTCAATCGGCAGGAGAGCAGACCCAGTACTTC.